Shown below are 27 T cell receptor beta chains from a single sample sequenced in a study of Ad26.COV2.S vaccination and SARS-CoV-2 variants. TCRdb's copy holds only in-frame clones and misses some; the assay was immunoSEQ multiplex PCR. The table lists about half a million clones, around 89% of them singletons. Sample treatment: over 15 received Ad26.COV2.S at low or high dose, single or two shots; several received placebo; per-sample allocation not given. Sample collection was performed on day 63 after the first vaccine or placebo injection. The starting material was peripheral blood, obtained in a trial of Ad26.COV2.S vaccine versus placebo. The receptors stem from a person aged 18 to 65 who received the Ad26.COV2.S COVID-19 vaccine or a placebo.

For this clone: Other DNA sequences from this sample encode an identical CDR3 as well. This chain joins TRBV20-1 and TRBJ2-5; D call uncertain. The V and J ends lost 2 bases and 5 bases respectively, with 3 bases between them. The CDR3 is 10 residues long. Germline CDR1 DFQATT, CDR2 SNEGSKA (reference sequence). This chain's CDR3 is CSARLETQYF. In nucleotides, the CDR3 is TGCAGTGCTAGATTGGAGACCCAGTACTTC.

CDR3 in amino acids: CASSLTLGETQYF. For the CDR3, the DNA is TGTGCCAGCAGCTTAACCCTTGGGGAGACCCAGTACTTC. V and J are TRBV7-3 and TRBJ2-5; unclear D gene. The V end lost 0 bases, the J end lost 5 bases, and 7 bases lay between the germline ends. The CDR3 extends over 13 amino acids. Per germline, CDR1 SGHTA and CDR2 FQGTGA.

CDR3 coding DNA: TGTGCCTGGAGTCCCCAGAGTACGGGGTACTTGTTTTTT. Protein: CAWSPQSTGYLFF. This rearrangement joins TRBV30 to TRBJ1-4; D not certain. The germline V gene encodes CDR1 GTSNPN and CDR2 SVGIG (reference sequence). V lost 2 bases to trimming and J lost 15 bases, with 19 bases between them. The CDR3 spans 13 residues.

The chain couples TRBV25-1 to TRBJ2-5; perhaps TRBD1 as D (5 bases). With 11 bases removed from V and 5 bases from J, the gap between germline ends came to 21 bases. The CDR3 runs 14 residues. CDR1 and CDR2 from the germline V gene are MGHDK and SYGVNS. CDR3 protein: CASALRGRVETQYF. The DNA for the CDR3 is TGTGCCTCTGCGCTTAGGGGTAGGGTCGAGACCCAGTACTTC.

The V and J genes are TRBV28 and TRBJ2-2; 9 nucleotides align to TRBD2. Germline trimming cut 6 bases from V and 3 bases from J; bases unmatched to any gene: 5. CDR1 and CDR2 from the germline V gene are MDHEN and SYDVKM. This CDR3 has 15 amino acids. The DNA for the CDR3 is TGTGCCAGCAGAAGAGCGGGAGGCTACACCGGGGAGCTGTTTTTT. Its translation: CASRRAGGYTGELFF.

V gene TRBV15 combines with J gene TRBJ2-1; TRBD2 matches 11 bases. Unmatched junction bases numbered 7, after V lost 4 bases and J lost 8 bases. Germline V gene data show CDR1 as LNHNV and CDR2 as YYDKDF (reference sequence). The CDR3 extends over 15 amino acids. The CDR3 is CATSTTSGSLYEQFF. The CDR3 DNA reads TGTGCCACCAGCACCACTAGCGGGAGTCTGTATGAGCAGTTCTTC.

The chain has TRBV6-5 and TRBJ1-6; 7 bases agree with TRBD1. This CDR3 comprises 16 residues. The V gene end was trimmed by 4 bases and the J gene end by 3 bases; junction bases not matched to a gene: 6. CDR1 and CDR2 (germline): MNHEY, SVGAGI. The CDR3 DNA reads TGTGCCAGCAGTTCGATGGGACAGAGCTATAATTCACCCCTCCACTTT. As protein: CASSSMGQSYNSPLHF.

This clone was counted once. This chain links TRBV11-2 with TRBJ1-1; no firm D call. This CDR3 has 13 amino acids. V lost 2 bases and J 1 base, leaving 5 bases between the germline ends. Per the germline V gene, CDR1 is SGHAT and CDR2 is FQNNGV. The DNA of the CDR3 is TGTGCCAGCAGCTTATCAGGGAACACTGAAGCTTTCTTT. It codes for CASSLSGNTEAFF.

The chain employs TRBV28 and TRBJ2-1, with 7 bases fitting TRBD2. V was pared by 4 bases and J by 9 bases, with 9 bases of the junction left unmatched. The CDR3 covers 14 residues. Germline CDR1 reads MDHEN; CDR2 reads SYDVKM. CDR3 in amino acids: CASSSPLAGAEQFF. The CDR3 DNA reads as TGTGCCAGCAGTTCCCCCCTGGCGGGAGCTGAGCAGTTCTTC.

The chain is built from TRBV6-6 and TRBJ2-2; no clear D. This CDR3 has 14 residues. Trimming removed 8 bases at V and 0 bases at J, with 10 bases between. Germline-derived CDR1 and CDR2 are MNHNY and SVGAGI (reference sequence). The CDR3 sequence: CASLRRANTGELFF. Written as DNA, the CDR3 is TGTGCCAGCCTTCGGCGAGCGAACACCGGGGAGCTGTTTTTT.

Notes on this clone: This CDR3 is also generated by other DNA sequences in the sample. In DNA, the CDR3 is TGTGCCAGCAGCCAAGATGGACCCGGGACCAACTCTAATGAGCAGTTCTTC. Amino acids: CASSQDGPGTNSNEQFF. V and J are TRBV14 and TRBJ2-1; D tentatively reads TRBD1 or TRBD2 (5 bases each). Germline loops: CDR1 SGHDN, CDR2 FVKESK. This CDR3 region has 17 residues. Trimming removed 0 bases from V and 7 bases from J, with 19 bases in between.

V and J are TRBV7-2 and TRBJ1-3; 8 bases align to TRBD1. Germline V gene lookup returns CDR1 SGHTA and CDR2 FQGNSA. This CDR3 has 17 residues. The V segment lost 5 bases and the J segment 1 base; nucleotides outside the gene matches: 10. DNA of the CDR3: TGTGCCAGCAGCCACGACCAGGGGGCATCGTCTGGAAACACCATATATTTT. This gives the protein CASSHDQGASSGNTIYF.

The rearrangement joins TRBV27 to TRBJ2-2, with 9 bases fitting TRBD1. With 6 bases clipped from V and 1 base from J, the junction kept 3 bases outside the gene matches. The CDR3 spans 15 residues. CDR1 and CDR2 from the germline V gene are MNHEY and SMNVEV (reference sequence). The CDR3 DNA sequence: TGTGCCAGCAGGCCGGGACAGGGGAACACCGGGGAGCTGTTTTTT. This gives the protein CASRPGQGNTGELFF.

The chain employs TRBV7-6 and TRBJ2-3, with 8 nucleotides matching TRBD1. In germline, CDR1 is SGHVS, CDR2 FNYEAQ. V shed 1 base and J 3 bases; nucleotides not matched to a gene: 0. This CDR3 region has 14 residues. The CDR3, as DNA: TGTGCCAGCAGCTTAGGACAGGGGACAGATACGCAGTATTTT. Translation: CASSLGQGTDTQYF.

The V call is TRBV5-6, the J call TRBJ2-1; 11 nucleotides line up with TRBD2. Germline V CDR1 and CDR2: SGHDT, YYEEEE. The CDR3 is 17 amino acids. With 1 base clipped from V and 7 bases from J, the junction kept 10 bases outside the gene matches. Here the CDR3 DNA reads TGTGCCAGCAGCTTGCACCCGACTAGCGGGGTAGCAAATGAGCAGTTCTTC. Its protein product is CASSLHPTSGVANEQFF.

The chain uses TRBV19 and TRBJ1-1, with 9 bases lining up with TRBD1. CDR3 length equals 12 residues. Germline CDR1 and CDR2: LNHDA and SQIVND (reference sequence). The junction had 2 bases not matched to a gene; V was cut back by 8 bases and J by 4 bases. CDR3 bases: TGTGCCAGTGGGACAGGGAGCACTGAAGCTTTCTTT. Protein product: CASGTGSTEAFF.

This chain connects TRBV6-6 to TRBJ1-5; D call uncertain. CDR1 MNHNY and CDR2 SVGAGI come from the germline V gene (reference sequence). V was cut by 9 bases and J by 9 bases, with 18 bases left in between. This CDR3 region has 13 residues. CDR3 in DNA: TGTGCCAGTCAGAAACGTCGCGGAGGGCCCCAGCATTTT. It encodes CASQKRRGGPQHF.

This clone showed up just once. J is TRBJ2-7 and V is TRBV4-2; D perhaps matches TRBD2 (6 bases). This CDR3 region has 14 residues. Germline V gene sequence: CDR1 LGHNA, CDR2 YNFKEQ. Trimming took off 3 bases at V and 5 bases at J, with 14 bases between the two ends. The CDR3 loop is CASSQGGLNDEQYF. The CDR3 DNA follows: TGTGCCAGCAGCCAGGGGGGTTTAAACGACGAGCAGTACTTC.

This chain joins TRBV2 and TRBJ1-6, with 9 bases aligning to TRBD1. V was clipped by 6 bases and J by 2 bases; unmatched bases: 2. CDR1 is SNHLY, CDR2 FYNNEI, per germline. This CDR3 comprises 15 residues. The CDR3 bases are TGTGCCAGCAGGGGGACAGGGACCTATAATTCACCCCTCCACTTT. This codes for CASRGTGTYNSPLHF.

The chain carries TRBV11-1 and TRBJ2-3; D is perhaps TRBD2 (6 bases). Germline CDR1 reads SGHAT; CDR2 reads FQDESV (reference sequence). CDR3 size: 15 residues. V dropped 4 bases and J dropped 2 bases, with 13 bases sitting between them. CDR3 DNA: TGTGCCAGCAGCTCCCAGGGACTTTACACAGATACGCAGTATTTT. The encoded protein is CASSSQGLYTDTQYF.

The chain's CDR3 is CASSLSDGQPQHF. CDR3 DNA sequence: TGTGCCAGCAGCTTAAGTGATGGACAGCCCCAGCATTTT. This sequence joins TRBV7-2 and TRBJ1-5, with D unclear. Germline loops: CDR1 SGHTA, CDR2 FQGNSA. CDR3 length: 13 amino acids. V lost 2 bases, J lost 7 bases, and 9 bases lay in between.

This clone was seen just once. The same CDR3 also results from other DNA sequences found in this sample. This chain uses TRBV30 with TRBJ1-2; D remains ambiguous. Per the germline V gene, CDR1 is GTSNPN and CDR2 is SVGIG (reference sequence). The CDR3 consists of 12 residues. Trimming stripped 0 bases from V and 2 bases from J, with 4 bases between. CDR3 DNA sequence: TGTGCCTGGAGTGTACTCAACTATGGCTACACCTTC. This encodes CAWSVLNYGYTF.

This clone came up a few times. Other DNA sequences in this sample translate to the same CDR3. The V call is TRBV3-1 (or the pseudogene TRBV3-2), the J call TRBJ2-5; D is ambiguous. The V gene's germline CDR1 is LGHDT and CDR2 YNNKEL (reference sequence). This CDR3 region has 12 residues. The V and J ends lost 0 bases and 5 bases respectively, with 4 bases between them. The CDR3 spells CASSQDLETQYF. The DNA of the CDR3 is TGTGCCAGCAGCCAAGATTTGGAGACCCAGTACTTC.

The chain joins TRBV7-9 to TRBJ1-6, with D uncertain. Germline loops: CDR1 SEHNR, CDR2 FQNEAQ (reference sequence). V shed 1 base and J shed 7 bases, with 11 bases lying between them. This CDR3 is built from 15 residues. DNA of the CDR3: TGTGCCAGCAGCTTAGTTGCAGAAATCAATTCACCCCTCCACTTT. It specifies CASSLVAEINSPLHF.

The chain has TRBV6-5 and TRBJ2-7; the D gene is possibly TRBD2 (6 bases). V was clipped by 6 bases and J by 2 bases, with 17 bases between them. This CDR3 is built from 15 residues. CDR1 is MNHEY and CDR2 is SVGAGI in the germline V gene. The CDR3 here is CASSPGVGSPYEQYF. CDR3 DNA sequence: TGTGCCAGCAGCCCGGGAGTCGGGAGCCCCTACGAGCAGTACTTC.

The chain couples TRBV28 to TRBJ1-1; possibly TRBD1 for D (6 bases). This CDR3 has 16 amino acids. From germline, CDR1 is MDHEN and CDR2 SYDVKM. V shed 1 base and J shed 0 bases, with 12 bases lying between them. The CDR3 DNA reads TGTGCCAGCAGTTTATTGGGGGCAGCCTTGAACACTGAAGCTTTCTTT. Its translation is CASSLLGAALNTEAFF.

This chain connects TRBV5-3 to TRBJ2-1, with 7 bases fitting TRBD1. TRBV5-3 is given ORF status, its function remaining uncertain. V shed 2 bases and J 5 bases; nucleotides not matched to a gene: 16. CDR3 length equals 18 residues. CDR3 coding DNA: TGTGCCAGAAGCTTAACACTCCGCGACAGGGACCCCCACAATGAGCAGTTCTTC. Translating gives CARSLTLRDRDPHNEQFF.